The sequence of this TCR beta chain was determined in a study of early stage breast cancer tumors (dated by TCRdb to 2016 to 2017). Looking at the study overall: Of the approximately 15 invasive breast tumors, roughly 12 were found to be estrogen receptor-positive, progesterone receptor-positive and HER2-negative. Most of the 12 ER+/PR+/HER2- tumors were invasive ductal carcinomas, while the other four were invasive lobular carcinomas. A total of some 2.6 million templates, representing about 1.1 million unique clonotypes, were detected across all samples. On average, each sample had roughly 9.7-fold read coverage. What the work shows at the level of the full study, not this receptor alone: Analysis by tumor subtype was prevented by the small cohort size. Sequencing bulk genomic DNA from unsorted cells could not capture chain pairing or functional markers like CD4, CD8 and FOXP3. Repertoires from blood and normal breast were more alike than repertoires from blood and tumor, and in about 85% of the 16 patients, comparing each tissue with blood separated tumor from normal. Enriched TCRB sequences shared across patients were found to be mostly commonly generated sequences that were unlikely to play an important role in the tumor microenvironment. Compared with adjacent normal breast tissue, tumors had about 2.5-fold higher T cell density and higher clonality.

Each sample was amplified in two independent genomic DNA replicates, using about 0.52 ug for blood and approximately 1.4 ug for tumor or normal breast. TCRB sequencing of genomic DNA was carried out with the ImmunoSeq Intro kit according to the manufacturer's instructions. The multiplex PCR ran for roughly 31 cycles using proprietary primers and spike-in control sequences for absolute quantification. Single-end 150-bp reads were used to sequence an 87-bp fragment covering the CDR3 and the flanking V and J genes. Seven samples, with two replicates for each sample, were multiplexed per lane of an Illumina MiSeq using version 3.0 chemistry. The authors processed their data as follows. Raw data were processed with the vendor's proprietary pipeline, and both replicates were merged into a single result per sample. A clonotype was defined as productive rearrangements that share the same V-gene family, CDR3 amino acid sequence and J-gene segment. Clonality was calculated as 1 minus the normalized Shannon entropy (Pielou evenness) of TCRB abundances. T cell density was estimated by dividing total templates by the number of input cells inferred from the DNA input amount. Recon with default parameters was used to estimate total repertoire diversity and clonality. Clonotypes with over 0.1% abundance in tumor and at least 32-fold higher abundance in tumor than in normal breast were defined as tumor-enriched. TCRdb provides this immuneACCESS table in a form limited to in-frame rearrangements. Some clones are lacking; in checked studies, under half of them reflect an unresolved V gene, and why the rest are absent is not known. V and J calls and clone size come straight from that table; D and trimming were deduced from the DNA. The sample data list about 9,000 clones, and 71% of these were observed just once. The top ten clones comprise 15% to 20% of the sample.

Taken from around 2-4 cm away from the tumor, the adjacent normal breast tissue was rinsed with PBS and kept in prechilled RNAlater. Because normal breast tissue has high lipid content and low cell density, getting sufficient DNA from normal breast tissue often required about 90-300 mg of tissue. The study profiled bulk TCR beta-chain repertoires in matched peripheral blood, tumor and adjacent normal breast tissue taken from about 15 patients with early-stage breast cancer. The Qiagen AllPrep DNA/RNA Mini kit was used to extract genomic DNA. Clipping removes 3 bases from V and 1 base from J, with 6 as the unmatched junction base count. The CDR3 runs 17 amino acids, cysteine and phenylalanine included. This entry keeps only the CDR3 DNA: 51 bases, framed from base 1. Via the germline V gene (reference sequence), CDR1 is LNHDA and CDR2 SQIVND. This clone has only a few counts. Its cognate antigen has yet to be identified. Base quality data are lacking; no much larger clone is found one base away.

The chain uses TRBV19 and TRBJ2-3; 11 bases in the junction line up with TRBD2. The receptor was derived from a person between 60 and 69 years old with breast cancer. The source material was normal breast tissue next to the tumor. The CDR3 loop reads CASSILTSGSGTDTQYF. The nucleotide sequence reads TGTGCCAGTAGTATCCTCACTAGCGGGAGTGGCACAGATACGCAGTATTTT. The CDR3 plus the reference TRBV19 and TRBJ2-3 genes for the other parts give the full variable domain: DGGITQSPKYLFRKEGQNVTLSCEQNLNHDAMYWYRQDPGQGLRLIYYSQIVNDFQKGDIAEGYSVSREKKESFPLTVTSAQKNPTAFYLCASSILTSGSGTDTQYFGPGTRLTVL.